This T cell receptor beta chain was retrieved from a study of blood T cells in healthy people across ages. Using a J-beta primer mix together with a sample-barcoded 5' primer, a second PCR was run for roughly 6 to 11 cycles. TCRdb reprocessed the 5' RACE reads with MiXCR, giving one entry per CDR3 protein. The table records 600,000 to 900,000 distinct CDR3 sequences, 25% to 30% of them present only once. Trimming cost V 2 bases and J 0 bases; bases outside gene matches: 10. The CDR3 contains 18 residues. Germline CDR1 and CDR2: SGHRS and YFSETQ. Roughly 9 milliliters of peripheral blood were drawn from each donor. This sample also appeared in a second study, on T cells of mothers and their children.

The receptor was derived from a boy between 5 and 17 years old in good health. Sequencing was performed on blood. This chain links TRBV5-1 with TRBJ2-1, with 8 bases aligning to TRBD2. For the CDR3, the DNA is TGCGCCAGCAGCTTTCCCAGCGGGGGTTCTTCCTCCTACAATGAGCAGTTCTTC. Encoded protein: CASSFPSGGSSSYNEQFF. The full variable domain, its missing parts supplied by reference TRBV5-1 and TRBJ2-1, is KAGVTQTPRYLIKTRGQQVTLSCSPISGHRSVSWYQQTPGQGLQFLFEYFSETQRNKGNFPGRFSGRQFSNSRSEMNVSTLELGDSALYLCASSFPSGGSSSYNEQFFGPGTRLTVL.